Shown below are 2 T cell receptor beta chains from a single sample sequenced in a study of OX40 agonist ivuxolimab in advanced cancers. Sequencing was performed with immunoSEQ multiplex PCR; in TCRdb, only in-frame clones are kept and a portion is missing. The data contain 98,000 or so clones, approximately 94% of them singletons. This specimen consisted of CD4+ or CD8+ T cells sorted from blood, obtained in a trial of the OX40 agonist ivuxolimab. The receptors here all came from an adult with an advanced solid tumor such as melanoma, head and neck, liver or kidney cancer.

The chain joins TRBV9 to TRBJ1-3, with 7 bases aligning to TRBD1. The CDR3 has 14 amino acids. Losses at the gene ends were 5 bases for V and 1 base for J; bases not matched to a gene: 3. The germline CDR1 and CDR2 sequences are SGDLS and YYNGEE. DNA of the CDR3: TGTGCCAGCAGGGAACAGGGGTCTGGAAACACCATATATTTT. This translates into CASREQGSGNTIYF.

DNA of the CDR3: TGTGCCAGCAGTTCAGGGGAACTCTTCGACTACGAGCAGTACTTC. Protein product: CASSSGELFDYEQYF. The V gene is TRBV7-2, the J gene TRBJ2-7, with a possible D match to TRBD1 (6 bases). Trimming removed 6 bases from V and 3 bases from J, with 18 bases in between. Per germline, CDR1 SGHTA and CDR2 FQGNSA. The CDR3 extends over 15 amino acids. Complete variable domain (other parts from reference TRBV7-2 and TRBJ2-7): GAGVSQSPSNKVTEKGKDVELRCDPISGHTALYWYRQSLGQGLEFLIYFQGNSAPDKSGLPSDRFSAERTGGSVSTLTIQRTQQEDSAVYLCASSSGELFDYEQYFGPGTRLTVT.